This T cell receptor beta chain was sequenced in a study of blood T cell repertoires in COVID-19. Study in general: There were acute and convalescent COVID-19 samples, and they came from the United States, Italy and Spain. T cells, B-cell-depleted T cells, or PBMCs supplied cDNA or gDNA.

In the original workflow: Amplification with reference gene primers provided the estimates of nucleated cell counts. Sequencing used immunoSEQ multiplex PCR; TCRdb keeps in-frame clones, though not all of them. D and trimming were read from the DNA, whereas the V and J calls and clone size are those reported in that table. The repertoire has fewer than 300,000 clones, 91% of them found once; the top ten carry 2% to 2.5%. Seattle cases were enrolled at active infection and followed longitudinally. Sequencing was done on a sample of peripheral blood. The TCR was taken from a woman in her twenties or thirties with COVID-19, enrolled during active disease.

The CDR3 coding sequence is TGTGCCAGCAGCTCGAGAGCATTCTCTGGAAACACCATATATTTT. Protein: CASSSRAFSGNTIYF. The rearrangement links TRBV5-8 to TRBJ1-3, with unresolved D. The CDR3 has 15 amino acids. Between the trimmed V and J ends, which lost 3 bases and 0 bases, there was a span of 10 bases. CDR1 is SGHTS and CDR2 is YDEGEE in the germline V gene.